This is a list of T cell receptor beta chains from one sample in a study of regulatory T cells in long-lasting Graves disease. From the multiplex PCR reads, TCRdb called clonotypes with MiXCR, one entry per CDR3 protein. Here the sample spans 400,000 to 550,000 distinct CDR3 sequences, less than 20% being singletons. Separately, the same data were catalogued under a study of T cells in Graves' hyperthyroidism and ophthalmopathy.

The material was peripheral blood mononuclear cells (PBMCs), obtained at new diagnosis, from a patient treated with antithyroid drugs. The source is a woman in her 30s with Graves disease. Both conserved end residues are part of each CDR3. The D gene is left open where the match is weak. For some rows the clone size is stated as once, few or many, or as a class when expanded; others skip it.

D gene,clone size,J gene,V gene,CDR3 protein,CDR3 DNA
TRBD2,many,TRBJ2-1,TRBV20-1,CSASGGSYNEQFF,TGCAGTGCTAGCGGCGGGAGTTACAATGAGCAGTTCTTC
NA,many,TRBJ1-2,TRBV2,CASSELRGGRGEGYTF,TGTGCCAGCAGTGAACTGAGGGGAGGTAGGGGTGAAGGCTACACCTTC
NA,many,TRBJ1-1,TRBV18,CASSQGSLNTEAFF,TGTGCCAGCTCACAGGGCAGTTTGAACACTGAAGCTTTCTTT
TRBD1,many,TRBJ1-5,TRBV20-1,CSAGEGAPGQPQHF,TGCAGTGCTGGGGAGGGGGCTCCAGGTCAGCCCCAGCATTTT
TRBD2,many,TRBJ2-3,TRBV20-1,CSARTSGRTGTDTQYF,TGCAGTGCTAGGACTAGCGGGAGAACAGGCACAGATACGCAGTATTTT
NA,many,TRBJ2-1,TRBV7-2,CASSLKETKQFF,TGTGCCAGCAGCTTAAAGGAGACTAAGCAGTTCTTC
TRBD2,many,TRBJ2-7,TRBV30,CAWSGRTSGSRYEQYF,TGTGCCTGGAGTGGACGGACTAGCGGGAGTAGGTACGAGCAGTACTTC
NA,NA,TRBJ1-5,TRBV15,CATSIRGSNQPQHF,TGTGCCACCAGCATTCGGGGTTCCAATCAGCCCCAGCATTTT
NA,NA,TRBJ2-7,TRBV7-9,CASSGTEQYF,TGTGCCAGCAGCGGGACCGAGCAGTACTTC
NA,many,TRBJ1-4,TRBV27,CASSLIGFDGKLFF,TGTGCCAGCAGTTTAATAGGGTTTGACGGAAAACTGTTTTTT
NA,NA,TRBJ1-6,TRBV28,CASSALTGTSF,TGTGCCAGCAGCGCCCTAACGGGGACTAGCTTT
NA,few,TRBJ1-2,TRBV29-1,CSVIFRGRNYGYTF,TGCAGCGTCATCTTCAGGGGACGAAACTATGGCTACACCTTC
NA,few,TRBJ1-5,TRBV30,CAWRKGFQPQHF,TGTGCCTGGAGAAAGGGGTTTCAGCCCCAGCATTTT
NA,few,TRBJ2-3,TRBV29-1,CSVKRSTDTQYF,TGCAGCGTTAAGCGGAGCACAGATACGCAGTATTTT
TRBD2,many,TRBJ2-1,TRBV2,CASTISTSGRSYNEQFF,TGTGCCAGCACCATCTCGACTAGCGGGAGGTCCTACAATGAGCAGTTCTTC
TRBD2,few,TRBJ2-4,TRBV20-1,CSARPGLAALLAKNIQYF,TGCAGTGCCAGACCGGGACTAGCGGCTCTCCTAGCCAAAAACATTCAGTACTTC
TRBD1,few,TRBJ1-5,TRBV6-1,CATMDRGNQPQHF,TGTGCCACCATGGACAGGGGGAATCAGCCCCAGCATTTT
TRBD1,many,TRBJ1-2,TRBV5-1,CASSLGQGINYGYTF,TGCGCCAGCAGCTTGGGACAGGGGATAAACTATGGCTACACCTTC
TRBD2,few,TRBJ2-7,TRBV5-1,CASSFSLAGAYEQYF,TGCGCCAGCAGCTTTAGCCTAGCGGGAGCCTACGAGCAGTACTTC
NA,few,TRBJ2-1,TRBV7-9,CASSLLGGAGSYNEQFF,TGTGCCAGCAGCTTACTGGGGGGGGCAGGCTCCTACAATGAGCAGTTCTTC
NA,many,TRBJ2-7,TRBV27,CASSFPHGQLYF,TGTGCCAGCAGTTTCCCCCATGGACAGTTGTACTTC
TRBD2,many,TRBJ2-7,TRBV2,CASSEQLLAGIYEQYF,TGTGCCAGCAGTGAACAATTATTAGCGGGGATCTACGAGCAGTACTTC
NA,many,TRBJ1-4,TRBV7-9,CASSRPTGEKLFF,TGTGCCAGCAGCCGCCCGACCGGGGAAAAACTGTTTTTT
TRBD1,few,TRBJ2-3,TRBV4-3,CASSQVGFGTAKPTDTQYF,TGCGCCAGCAGCCAAGTAGGGTTTGGGACAGCGAAGCCCACAGATACGCAGTATTTT
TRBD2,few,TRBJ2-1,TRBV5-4,CASSLVFQTSSYNEQFF,TGTGCCAGCAGCTTGGTCTTTCAGACTAGCTCTTACAATGAGCAGTTCTTC
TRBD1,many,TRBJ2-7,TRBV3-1,CASSQDLGTGRDYEQYF,TGTGCCAGCAGCCAAGATCTCGGGACAGGTAGAGACTACGAGCAGTACTTC
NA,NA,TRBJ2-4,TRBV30,CAWSVGGGSGNIQYF,TGTGCCTGGAGTGTAGGTGGTGGGTCTGGAAACATTCAGTACTTC
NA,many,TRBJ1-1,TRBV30,CAWSVKGEAFF,TGTGCCTGGAGTGTTAAAGGTGAAGCTTTCTTT
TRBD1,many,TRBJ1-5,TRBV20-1,CSAKSGTGNHQPQHF,TGCAGTGCTAAATCCGGGACAGGGAACCATCAGCCCCAGCATTTT
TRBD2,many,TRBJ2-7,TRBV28,CASSFPGLANEQYF,TGTGCCAGCAGTTTCCCCGGACTAGCGAACGAGCAGTACTTC
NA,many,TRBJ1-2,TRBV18,CASSPSGRPYGYTF,TGTGCCAGCTCACCATCCGGCCGGCCCTATGGCTACACCTTC
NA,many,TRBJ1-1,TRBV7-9,CASSSPEQGLGTEAFF,TGTGCCAGCAGCTCCCCCGAACAGGGTTTGGGCACTGAAGCTTTCTTT
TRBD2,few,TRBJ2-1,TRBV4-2,CASSQETSGRHNEQFF,TGTGCCAGCAGCCAAGAAACTAGCGGGAGGCACAATGAGCAGTTCTTC
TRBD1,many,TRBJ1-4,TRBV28,CASSNTGGSGEKLFF,TGTGCCAGCAGTAACACAGGGGGCTCGGGTGAAAAACTGTTTTTT
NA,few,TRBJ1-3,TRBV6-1,CASSLTYPEGNTIYF,TGTGCCAGCAGTCTAACGTACCCCGAGGGAAACACCATATATTTT
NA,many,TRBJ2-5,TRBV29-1,CSVREYQETQYF,TGCAGCGTACGGGAGTACCAAGAGACCCAGTACTTC
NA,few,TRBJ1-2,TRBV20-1,CSARIKLGFHNYGYTF,TGCAGTGCTAGAATCAAGCTAGGTTTCCATAACTATGGCTACACCTTC
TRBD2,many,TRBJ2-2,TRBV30,CAWGTSDDTGELFF,TGTGCCTGGGGGACTAGCGACGACACCGGGGAGCTGTTTTTT
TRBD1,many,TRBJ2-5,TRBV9,CASSATGTGQETQYF,TGTGCCAGCAGCGCGACCGGGACAGGACAAGAGACCCAGTACTTC
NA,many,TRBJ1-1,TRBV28,CASSYGPTNTEAFF,TGTGCCAGCAGTTATGGACCAACTAACACTGAAGCTTTCTTT
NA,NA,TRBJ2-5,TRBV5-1,CASSLSEGQETQYF,TGCGCCAGCAGCTTGTCGGAGGGACAAGAGACCCAGTACTTC
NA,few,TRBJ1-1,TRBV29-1,CSVAGFGTEAFF,TGCAGCGTTGCAGGGTTTGGAACTGAAGCTTTCTTT